This T cell receptor beta chain was sequenced in a study of cytomegalovirus exposure and HLA in healthy donors. This clone was recorded only once. CDR1 is SNHLY, CDR2 FYNNEI, per germline. This CDR3 comprises 17 residues. Trimming took off 2 bases at V and 0 bases at J, with 14 bases between the two ends. Vbeta (60) and Jbeta (13) primers were used in the PCR. The authors' processing: Around 10 million shared chains were among roughly 81 million unique TCR beta chains counted in a later analysis. Only in-frame clones appear in the TCRdb table, and some are missing; sequencing was by immunoSEQ multiplex PCR. Clone size and V and J calls were adopted from that table, with D and trimming inferred from the DNA. This sample has 90,000 to 120,000 clones, with more than 60% found just once.

The origin of this receptor is a woman under 30 in good health and CMV-seropositive. This sequence joins TRBV2 and TRBJ1-5, with no clear D. The specimen sequenced was PBMCs. The DNA for the CDR3 is TGTGCCAGCAGTGAAACGGTTCGACATCCTAGCAATCAGCCCCAGCATTTT. It encodes CASSETVRHPSNQPQHF.